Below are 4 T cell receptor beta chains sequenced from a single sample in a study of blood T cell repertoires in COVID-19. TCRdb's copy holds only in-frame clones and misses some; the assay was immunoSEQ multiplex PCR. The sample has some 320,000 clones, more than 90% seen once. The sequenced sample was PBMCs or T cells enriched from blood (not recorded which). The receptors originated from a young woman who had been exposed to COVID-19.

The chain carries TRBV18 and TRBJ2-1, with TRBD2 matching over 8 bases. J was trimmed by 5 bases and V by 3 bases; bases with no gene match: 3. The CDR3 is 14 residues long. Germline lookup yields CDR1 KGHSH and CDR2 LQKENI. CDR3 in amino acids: CASSPRGGDNEQFF. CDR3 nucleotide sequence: TGTGCCAGCTCACCTCGGGGGGGGGACAATGAGCAGTTCTTC. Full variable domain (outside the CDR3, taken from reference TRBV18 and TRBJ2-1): NAGVMQNPRHLVRRRGQEARLRCSPMKGHSHVYWYRQLPEEGLKFMVYLQKENIIDESGMPKERFSAEFPKEGPSILRIQQVVRGDSAAYFCASSPRGGDNEQFFGPGTRLTVL.

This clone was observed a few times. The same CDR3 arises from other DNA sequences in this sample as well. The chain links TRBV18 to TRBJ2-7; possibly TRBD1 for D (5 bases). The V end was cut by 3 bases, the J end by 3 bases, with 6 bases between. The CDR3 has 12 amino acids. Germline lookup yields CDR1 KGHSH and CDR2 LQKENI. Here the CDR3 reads CASSPDSYEQYF. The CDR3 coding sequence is TGTGCCAGCTCACCTGACAGCTACGAGCAGTACTTC. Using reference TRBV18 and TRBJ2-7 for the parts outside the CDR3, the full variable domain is NAGVMQNPRHLVRRRGQEARLRCSPMKGHSHVYWYRQLPEEGLKFMVYLQKENIIDESGMPKERFSAEFPKEGPSILRIQQVVRGDSAAYFCASSPDSYEQYFGPGTRLTVT.

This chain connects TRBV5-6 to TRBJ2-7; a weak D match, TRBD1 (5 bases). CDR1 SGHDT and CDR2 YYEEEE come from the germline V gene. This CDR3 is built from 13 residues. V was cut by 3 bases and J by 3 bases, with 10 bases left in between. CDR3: CASSWTSSYEQYF. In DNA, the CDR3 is TGTGCCAGCAGCTGGACAAGTAGCTACGAGCAGTACTTC. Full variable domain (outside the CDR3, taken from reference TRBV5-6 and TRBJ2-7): DAGVTQSPTHLIKTRGQQVTLRCSPKSGHDTVSWYQQALGQGPQFIFQYYEEEERQRGNFPDRFSGHQFPNYSSELNVNALLLGDSALYLCASSWTSSYEQYFGPGTRLTVT.

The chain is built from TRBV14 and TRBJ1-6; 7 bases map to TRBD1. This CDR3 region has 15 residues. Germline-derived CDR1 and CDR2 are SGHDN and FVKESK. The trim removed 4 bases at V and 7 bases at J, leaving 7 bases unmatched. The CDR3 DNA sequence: TGTGCCAGCAGCCCACGACAGGGTAACAATTCACCCCTCCACTTT. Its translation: CASSPRQGNNSPLHF.